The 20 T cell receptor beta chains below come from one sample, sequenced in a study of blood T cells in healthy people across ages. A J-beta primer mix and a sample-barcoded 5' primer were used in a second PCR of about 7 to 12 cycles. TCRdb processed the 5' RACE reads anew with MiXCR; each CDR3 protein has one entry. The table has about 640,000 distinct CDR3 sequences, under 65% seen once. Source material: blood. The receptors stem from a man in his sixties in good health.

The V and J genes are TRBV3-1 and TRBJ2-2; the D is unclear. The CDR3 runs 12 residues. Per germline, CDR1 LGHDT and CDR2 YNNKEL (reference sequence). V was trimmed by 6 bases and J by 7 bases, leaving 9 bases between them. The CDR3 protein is CASRLTRGELFF. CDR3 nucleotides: TGTGCCAGCAGGCTGACTCGCGGGGAGCTGTTTTTT.

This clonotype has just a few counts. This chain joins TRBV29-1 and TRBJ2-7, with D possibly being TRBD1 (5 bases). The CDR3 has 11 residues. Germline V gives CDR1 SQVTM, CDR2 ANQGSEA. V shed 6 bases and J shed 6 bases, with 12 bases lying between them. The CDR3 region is CSVGDRGEQYF. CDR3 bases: TGCAGCGTGGGTGACAGAGGCGAGCAGTACTTC.

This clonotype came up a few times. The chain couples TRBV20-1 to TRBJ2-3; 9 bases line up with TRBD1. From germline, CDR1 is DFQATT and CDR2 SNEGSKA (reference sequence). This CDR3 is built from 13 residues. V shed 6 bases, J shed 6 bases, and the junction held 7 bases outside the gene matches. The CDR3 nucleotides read TGCAGTGCCCAGGGACAGGGAGAGGATACGCAGTATTTT. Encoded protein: CSAQGQGEDTQYF.

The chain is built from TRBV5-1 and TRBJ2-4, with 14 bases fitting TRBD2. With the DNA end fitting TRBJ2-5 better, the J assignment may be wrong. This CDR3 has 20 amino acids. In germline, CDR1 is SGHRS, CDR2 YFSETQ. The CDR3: CASSLRPPGLAGVSQETQYF. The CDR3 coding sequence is TGCGCCAGCAGCTTGCGTCCCCCGGGACTAGCGGGGGTTTCCCAAGAGACCCAGTACTTC.

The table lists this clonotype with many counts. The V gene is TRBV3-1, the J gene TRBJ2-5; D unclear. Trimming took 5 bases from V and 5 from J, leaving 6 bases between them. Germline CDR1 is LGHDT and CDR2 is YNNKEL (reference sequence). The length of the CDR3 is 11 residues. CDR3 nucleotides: TGTGCCAGCAGCACACGGGAGACCCAGTACTTC. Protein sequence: CASSTRETQYF.

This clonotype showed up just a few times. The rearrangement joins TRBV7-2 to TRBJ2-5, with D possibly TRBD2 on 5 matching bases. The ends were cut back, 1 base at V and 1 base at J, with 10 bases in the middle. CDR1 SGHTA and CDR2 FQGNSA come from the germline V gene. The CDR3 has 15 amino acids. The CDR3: CASSLDPGFQETQYF. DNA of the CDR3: TGTGCCAGCAGCTTAGATCCGGGGTTCCAAGAGACCCAGTACTTC.

CDR3 nucleotide sequence: TGTGCCAGCAGCCAAGATCCGCCCCCTGGAGAAAAACTGTTTTTT. As protein: CASSQDPPPGEKLFF. J is TRBJ1-4 and V is TRBV3-1; no definite D call. Between the trimmed V and J ends, which lost 0 bases and 8 bases, there was a span of 13 bases. Germline lookup yields CDR1 LGHDT and CDR2 YNNKEL (reference sequence). CDR3 length: 15 amino acids.

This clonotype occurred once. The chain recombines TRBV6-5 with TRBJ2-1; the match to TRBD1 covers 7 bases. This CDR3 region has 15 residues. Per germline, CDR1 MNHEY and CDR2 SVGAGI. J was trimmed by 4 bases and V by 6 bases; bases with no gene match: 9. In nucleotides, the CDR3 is TGTGCCAGCAGCTCACAGGGGTATTGGTACAATGAGCAGTTCTTC. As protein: CASSSQGYWYNEQFF.

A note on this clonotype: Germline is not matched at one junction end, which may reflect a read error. The CDR3 reads CGARVSDTQYF. The CDR3 DNA reads TGCGGTGCTAGAGTCTCAGATACGCAGTATTTT. V gene TRBV20-1 combines with J gene TRBJ2-3; no clear D. The germline CDR1 and CDR2 sequences are DFQATT and SNEGSKA (reference sequence). This CDR3 is 11 amino acids long.

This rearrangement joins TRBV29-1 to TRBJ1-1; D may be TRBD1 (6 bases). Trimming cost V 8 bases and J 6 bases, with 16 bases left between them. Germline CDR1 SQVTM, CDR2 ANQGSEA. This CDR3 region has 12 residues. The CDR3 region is CSTSQGYAEAFF. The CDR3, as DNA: TGCAGCACGTCACAGGGTTATGCTGAAGCTTTCTTT.

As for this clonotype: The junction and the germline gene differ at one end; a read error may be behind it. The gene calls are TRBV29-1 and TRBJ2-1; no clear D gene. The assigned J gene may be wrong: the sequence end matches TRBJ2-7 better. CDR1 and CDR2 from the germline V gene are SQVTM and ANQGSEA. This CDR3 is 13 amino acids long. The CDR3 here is CRVGFRVLDEQYF. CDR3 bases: TGCCGCGTGGGCTTTCGGGTATTGGATGAGCAGTACTTC.

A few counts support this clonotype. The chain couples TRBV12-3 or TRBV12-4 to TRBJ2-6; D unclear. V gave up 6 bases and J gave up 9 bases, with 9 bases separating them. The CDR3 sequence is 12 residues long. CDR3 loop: CASSHLSNVLTF. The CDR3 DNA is TGTGCCAGCAGCCATTTAAGCAACGTCCTGACTTTC.

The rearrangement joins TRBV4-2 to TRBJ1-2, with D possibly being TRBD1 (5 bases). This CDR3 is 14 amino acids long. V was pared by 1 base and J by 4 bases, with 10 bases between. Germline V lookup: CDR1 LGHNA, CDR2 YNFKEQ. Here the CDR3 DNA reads TGTGCCAGCAGCCAAGTAGGGGCTGGCTATGGCTACACCTTC. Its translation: CASSQVGAGYGYTF.

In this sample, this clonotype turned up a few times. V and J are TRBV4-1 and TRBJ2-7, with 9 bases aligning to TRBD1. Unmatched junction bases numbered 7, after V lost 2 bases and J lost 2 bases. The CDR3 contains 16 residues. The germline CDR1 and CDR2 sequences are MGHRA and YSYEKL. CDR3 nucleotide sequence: TGCGCCAGCAGCCAACGCCCGGGACAGGGCCCCTACGAGCAGTACTTC. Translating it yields CASSQRPGQGPYEQYF.

In nucleotides, the CDR3 is TGTGCCAGCAGGAGGAGGGGCGCGAACACCGGGGAGCTGTTTTTT. This gives the protein CASRRRGANTGELFF. V is TRBV7-9 and J is TRBJ2-2, with D perhaps TRBD2 (6 bases). Germline V lookup: CDR1 SEHNR, CDR2 FQNEAQ (reference sequence). Between the trimmed V and J ends, which lost 6 bases and 0 bases, there was a span of 11 bases. This CDR3 comprises 15 residues.

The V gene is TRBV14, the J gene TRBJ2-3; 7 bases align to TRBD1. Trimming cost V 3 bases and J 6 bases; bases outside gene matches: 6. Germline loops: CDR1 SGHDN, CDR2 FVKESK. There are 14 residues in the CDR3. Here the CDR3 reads CASSHGTAADTQYF. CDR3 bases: TGTGCCAGCAGCCATGGGACAGCCGCCGATACGCAGTATTTT.

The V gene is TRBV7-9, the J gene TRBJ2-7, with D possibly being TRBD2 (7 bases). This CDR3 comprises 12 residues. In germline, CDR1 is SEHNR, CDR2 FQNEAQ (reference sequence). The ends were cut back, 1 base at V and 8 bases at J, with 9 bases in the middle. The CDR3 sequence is CASSLGGGKQYF. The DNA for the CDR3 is TGTGCCAGCAGCTTAGGGGGGGGCAAGCAGTACTTC.

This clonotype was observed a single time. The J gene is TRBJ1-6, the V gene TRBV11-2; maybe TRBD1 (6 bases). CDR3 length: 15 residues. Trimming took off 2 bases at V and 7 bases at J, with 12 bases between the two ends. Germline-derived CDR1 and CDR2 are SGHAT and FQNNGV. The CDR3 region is CASSLSRQGNSPLHF. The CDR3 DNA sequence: TGTGCCAGCAGCTTATCTCGGCAGGGGAATTCACCCCTCCACTTT.

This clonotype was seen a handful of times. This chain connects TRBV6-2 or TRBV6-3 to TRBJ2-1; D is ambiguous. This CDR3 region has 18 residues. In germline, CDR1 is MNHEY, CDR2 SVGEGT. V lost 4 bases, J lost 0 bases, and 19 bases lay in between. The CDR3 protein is CASSFGGLGRSSYNEQFF. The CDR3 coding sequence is TGTGCCAGCAGTTTTGGTGGGTTGGGCCGGAGCTCCTACAATGAGCAGTTCTTC.

CDR3 DNA sequence: TGTGCCAGCAGCTTAGTTTTTACAGGGAACGATGGCTACACCTTC. Translating it yields CASSLVFTGNDGYTF. The chain links TRBV7-9 to TRBJ1-2; D is possibly TRBD1 (6 bases). The CDR3 covers 15 residues. Between the trimmed V and J ends, which lost 1 base and 6 bases, there was a span of 15 bases. Germline CDR1 reads SEHNR; CDR2 reads FQNEAQ (reference sequence).